This T cell receptor beta chain was identified in a study of cytomegalovirus exposure and HLA in healthy donors (dated 2017 in TCRdb). Background on the whole study: An earlier analysis of some 550 of the donors reported approximately 290 Gb of sequence data and around 120 million unique TCR beta sequences from roughly 200 million T cells. Approximately 310 gigabases of sequencing data and roughly 80 million unique TCR sequences made up an early release that covered over 550 HLA-typed donors. Of the 350 to 450 genotyped donors, less than 85% were placed in the genetic ancestry cluster associated with self-reported Caucasian donors. The study was designed to test whether signatures of past pathogen exposure could be identified by cataloging public T cell receptors. The study used immunosequencing to profile the T cell repertoires of 600 to 850 subjects and linked those repertoires to cytomegalovirus serostatus. A separate validation cohort of about 110 different subjects was used in addition to the roughly 720-subject first cohort. To predict cytomegalovirus infection status, the study combined high-throughput TCR immunosequencing, statistical association of individual TCRs with disease status, and machine learning. To study patterns of TCR occurrence, a later analysis re-analyzed previously published TCR beta repertoires from 600 to 750 donors and added high-resolution HLA genotyping. Rather than drawing on any new phenotypic data, the later analysis identified candidate immune exposures from TCR beta sequences and the way those sequences occurred across donors. In an earlier analysis of a few hundred of the donors, high-throughput TCR beta sequencing was used to judge whether each TCR beta V gene segment behaved as functional or pseudogenic. Donor age, sex, ethnicity and CMV serostatus were compiled together with the repertoire data. A later genetic analysis used genome-wide SNP genotypes for 398 of the 666 donors, treating that subset as a discovery cohort. Every discovery cohort repertoire had been produced on one sequencing platform. HLA typing included class I and class II loci at four-digit resolution. The number of typed donors differed by locus: about 620-640 for A, B, C, DRB1 and DQB1; roughly 510 for DQA1; around 610 for DPA1; and around 470 for DPB1. About five DR-DQ haplotypes were handled as single units for association and clustering because linkage in the cohort was strong. Among roughly 370 genotyped donors of the cohort, an average of approximately 250,000 unique TCR beta nucleotide sequences were sequenced per donor, around 20% of them non-productive.

The cohort consisted of 600 to 750 healthy bone marrow donors. Cohort members were all nominally healthy when sampled, although unrecorded immune exposures were likely present. The donor was CMV seronegative and belonged to the group of around 400 seronegative cohort members. A peripheral blood sample was collected from each donor, and TCR beta sequencing was performed on peripheral blood mononuclear cells. The Qiagen DNeasy Blood Extraction Kit was used to extract genomic DNA from the blood cell samples. The germline ends are 4 bases apart after V is trimmed by 3 bases and J by 5 bases. From the cysteine up to the phenylalanine, the CDR3 has a length of 11 residues. Solely the CDR3 DNA is kept, with 33 bases framed from the first base. For CDR1 and CDR2, the germline V gene (reference sequence) lists LNHDA and SQIVND. Worth noting for this clone: The antigen it binds to is not known. No clone much larger than this one lies a single base away; base qualities are absent.

Receptors were amplified or captured by the immunoSEQ multiplex PCR assay. For the multiplex PCR, a mixture combining 60 forward primers for TCR Vbeta segments and 13 reverse primers for TCR Jbeta segments was used. Amplification of the CDR3 region of rearranged TCR beta genes was performed with a multiplex PCR assay on genomic DNA. The Illumina HiSeq System was used to sequence the amplified TCR beta libraries as 87-base-pair reads. The source study handled its data this way. Across the 640 or so repertoires, a later analysis counted some 81 million unique TCR beta chains, roughly 11 million of which were shared by at least two donors. A nearest-neighbor algorithm error-corrected the raw reads and collapsed the reads into unique sequences, merging closely related sequences to remove PCR and sequencing errors. CDR3 sequences were aligned to IMGT reference sequences to assign V, D and J gene segments. For a sequence to be retained, a match of at least six nucleotides to both a V gene segment and a J gene segment was required. A rearrangement was called productive if the CDR3 had no stop codons and remained in frame with V and J, and every other rearrangement was called non-productive. CDR3 was defined according to IMGT convention as the region running from the second conserved V-encoded cysteine to the conserved J-encoded phenylalanine. Sequences without an unambiguous match to a single V gene segment were excluded from the earlier analysis of a few hundred of the donors. An earlier analysis of 587 of the donors classified V segments as functional when productive rearrangements were above 56.7% and as segregating when the standard deviation between donors was above 5%. To diagnose cytomegalovirus status from the catalog of TCR beta chain sequences, a statistical classification framework was built. In a later analysis, V and J genes were assigned by comparing TCR nucleotide sequences against IMGT/GENE-DB human TR gene sequences. In a later analysis, CDR3 sequences and most-parsimonious VDJ recombination scenarios were assigned using the TCRdist pipeline. In a later analysis, every TCR beta chain was defined by the combination of its CDR3 amino acid sequence and its V-gene family, and reads without a unique V-gene family were dropped. To address suspected cross-contamination and a sequencing artifact, a later analysis removed approximately 590 highly shared, low-generation-probability nucleotide sequences. In a later analysis, a clonal expansion index was calculated for each public chain from normalized within-repertoire ranks of inferred template counts. In a later analysis, generation probabilities were computed with a VDJ recombination model fitted to out-of-frame rearrangements, and the resulting probabilities were checked against IGoR. In a later analysis, TCR-TCR, TCR-HLA and TCR-CMV co-occurrence was scored with hypergeometric tests, and a repertoire-size bias correction was applied to TCR pairs. In a later analysis, false discovery rates were estimated by permuting HLA or CMV assignments 20 times. In a later analysis, co-occurring TCRs were grouped using DBSCAN, and TCRdist sequence similarity was added for clustering within HLA-allele-positive subsets. Repertoires with fewer than 30,000 or more than 120,000 public chains, plus five repertoires with anomalous nucleotide sharing, were excluded from co-occurrence clustering. This immuneACCESS table, as held by TCRdb, lists in-frame sequences with V and J called but not all clones. Of the missing ones, under half trace to an unresolved V gene in checked studies; the others have no known cause. V and J calls and clone size come straight from that table; D and trimming were deduced from the DNA. Counted in this sample were over 70,000 clones; roughly three quarters of them appeared once. Roughly 3.5% of the sample rests with the top ten.

Beyond this particular receptor, the publication reports: Because some donors lacked HLA typing at each locus, the association tests relied only on the typed subset. Assigning TCR associations to individual alleles was difficult when HLA alleles, especially DR and DQ, strongly co-occurred. CMV serostatus was the only immune exposure information available for the cohort. In an earlier analysis of approximately 600 of the donors, most TCR beta V segments were observed in productive rearrangements about 90% or about 30% of the time, broadly matching IMGT annotations. The earlier analysis of 450 to 700 of the donors excluded some 16 rarely observed V segments, including chromosome 9 orphons, because counts were too low. Compared with the 666-donor mean, donors in an Asian-associated ancestry cluster had fewer N-insertions in productive TCRs, according to a later genetic analysis. The study gave a list of under 200 TCR beta chains associated with cytomegalovirus. According to the authors, the approach could potentially be generalized to other disease states and immunological phenotypes. In vitro tests confirmed that a few of the cytomegalovirus-associated TCR beta chains recognize cytomegalovirus antigens. A further reported finding was that TCR beta sequences accurately predicted the HLA-A and HLA-B alleles for most subjects in the first cohort. In this cohort, only TCR beta chains were sequenced, and detectable features were limited by the absence of alpha or paired-chain data. A later analysis associated 17,000 or so TCR beta sequences with specific HLA alleles at a false discovery rate of 0.05. An association between a missense DCLRE1C variant and V-gene and J-gene trimming of TCR beta chains was found in a later genetic analysis and replicated in an independent cohort. In a later analysis, the rate of TCR association differed among HLA loci, with DRB1 alleles having the most associated TCRs and HLA-C alleles having the fewest. Most TCR sequences were seen in very few donors, while some public TCRs were found in many individuals. A cluster of highly shared sequence variants was judged likely to represent a technical artifact of the sequencing pipeline. The presence/absence analyses assumed that sequencing depth was roughly uniform across donors, and that assumption may not be true. Most CMV-associated TCR beta chains appeared to be HLA-restricted in a later analysis, and the HLA associations seemed to be driven largely by CMV exposure. Correlated functional status among segregating V segments might reflect linkage disequilibrium, but an unknown experimental factor could not be ruled out. According to a later analysis, parvovirus B19, influenza, CMV and Epstein-Barr virus appeared linked to several top co-occurrence clusters. In a later analysis, HLA-associated TCR beta chains were found to be more clonally expanded and to have lower generation probabilities than equally common non-associated chains. Some IMGT-functional V segments, including TRBV6-2 and TRBV6-3, could not be told apart with the 87-base-pair reads, so those segments were excluded. The classifier was reported to diagnose cytomegalovirus status with high specificity and sensitivity in both the original and validation cohorts.

The source material was PBMCs. The sequence came from a man under 40 in good health and CMV-seronegative. The rearranged chain carries TRBV19 and TRBJ1-2; too little of a D gene remains to name it. Here the CDR3 is given as CASSIQYGYTF. The DNA sequence reads TGTGCCAGTAGTATTCAGTATGGCTACACCTTC.